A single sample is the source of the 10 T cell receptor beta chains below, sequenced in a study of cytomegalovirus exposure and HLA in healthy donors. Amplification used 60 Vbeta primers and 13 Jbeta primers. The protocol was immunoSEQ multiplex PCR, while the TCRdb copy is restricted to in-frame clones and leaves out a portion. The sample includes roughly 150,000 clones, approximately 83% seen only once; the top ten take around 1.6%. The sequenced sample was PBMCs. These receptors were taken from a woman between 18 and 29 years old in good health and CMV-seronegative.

CDR3 amino acids: CASSQEASTDTQYF. The CDR3 nucleotides are TGTGCCAGCAGCCAAGAGGCTAGCACAGATACGCAGTATTTT. This chain joins TRBV4-2 and TRBJ2-3; D is unclear. Looked up from germline, CDR1 is LGHNA and CDR2 is YNFKEQ. V lost 0 bases and J lost 0, with 4 bases in between. The CDR3 is 14 amino acids.

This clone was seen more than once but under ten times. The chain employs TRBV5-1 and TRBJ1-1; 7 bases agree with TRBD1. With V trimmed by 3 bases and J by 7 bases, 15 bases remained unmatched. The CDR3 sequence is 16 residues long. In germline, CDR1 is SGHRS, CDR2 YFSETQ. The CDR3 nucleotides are TGCGCCAGCAGCTCCGGGCAGGGGGGCTCTTGGGGTGAAGCTTTCTTT. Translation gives CASSSGQGGSWGEAFF.

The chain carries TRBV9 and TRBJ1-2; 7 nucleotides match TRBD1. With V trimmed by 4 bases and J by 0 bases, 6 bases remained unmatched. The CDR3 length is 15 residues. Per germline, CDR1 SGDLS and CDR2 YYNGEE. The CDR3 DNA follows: TGTGCCAGCAGCCCGGGGACAGTAGCTAACTATGGCTACACCTTC. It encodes CASSPGTVANYGYTF.

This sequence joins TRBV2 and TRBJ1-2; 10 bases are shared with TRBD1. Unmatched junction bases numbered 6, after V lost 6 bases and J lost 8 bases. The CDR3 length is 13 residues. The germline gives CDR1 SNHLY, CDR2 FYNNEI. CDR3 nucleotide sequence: TGTGCCAGCAGCGCGATGGGACAGGGGGGCTACACCTTC. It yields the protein CASSAMGQGGYTF.

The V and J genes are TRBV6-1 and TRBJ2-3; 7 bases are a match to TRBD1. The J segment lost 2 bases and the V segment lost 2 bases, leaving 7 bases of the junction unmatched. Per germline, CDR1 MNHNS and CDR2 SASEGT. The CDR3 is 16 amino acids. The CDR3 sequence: CASSEMRGRFTDTQYF. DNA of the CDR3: TGTGCCAGCAGTGAAATGAGGGGGCGCTTCACAGATACGCAGTATTTT.

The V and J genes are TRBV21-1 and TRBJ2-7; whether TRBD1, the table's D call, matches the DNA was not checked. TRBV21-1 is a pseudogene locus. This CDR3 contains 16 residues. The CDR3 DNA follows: TGTGCCAGCAGCAAACGACGCCAGGGGTTTATCCACGAGCAGTACTTC. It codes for CASSKRRQGFIHEQYF.

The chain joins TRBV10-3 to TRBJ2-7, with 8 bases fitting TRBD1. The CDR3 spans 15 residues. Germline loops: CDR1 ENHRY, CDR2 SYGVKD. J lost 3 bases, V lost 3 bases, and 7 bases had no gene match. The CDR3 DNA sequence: TGTGCCATCAGTGACGCCGGGACAGGTCACTACGAGCAGTACTTC. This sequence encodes CAISDAGTGHYEQYF.

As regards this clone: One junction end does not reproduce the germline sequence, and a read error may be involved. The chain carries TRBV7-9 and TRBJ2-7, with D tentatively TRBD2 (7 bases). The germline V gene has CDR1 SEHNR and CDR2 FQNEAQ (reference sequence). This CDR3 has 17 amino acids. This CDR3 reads CSSSLGAWGGRGDEQYF. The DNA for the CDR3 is TGTTCCAGCAGCTTAGGGGCGTGGGGGGGGCGGGGTGACGAGCAGTACTTC.

The CDR3 sequence: CASSLVAGANTEAFF. CDR3 DNA sequence: TGTGCCAGCAGCTTAGTTGCAGGGGCGAACACTGAAGCTTTCTTT. The chain uses TRBV11-3 and TRBJ1-1, with D possibly TRBD1 on 6 matching bases. The V end lost 1 base, the J end lost 1 base, and 10 bases lay between the germline ends. The CDR3 length is 15 residues. Germline CDR1 SGHNT, CDR2 YENEEA.

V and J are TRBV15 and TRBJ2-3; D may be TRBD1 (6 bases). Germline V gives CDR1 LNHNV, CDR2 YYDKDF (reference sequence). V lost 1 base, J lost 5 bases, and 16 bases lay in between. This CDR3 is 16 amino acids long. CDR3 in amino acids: CATSRATGSFRDTQYF. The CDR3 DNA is TGTGCCACCAGCAGAGCAACAGGGTCGTTCAGAGATACGCAGTATTTT.